The following is a T cell receptor (beta chain) sequence with its context. The antigen is not known. This sample stems from a study of shared clonotypes between healthy human individuals. Study-level points and caveats: Blood was the sole source, and tissue repertoires probably differ. Deeper or shallower sequencing was expected to change how clonotypes are shared among donors.

CDR1 is SEHNR, CDR2 FQNEAQ, per germline (reference sequence). The CDR3 loop spans 15 amino acids. V was clipped by 1 base and J by 6 bases; unmatched bases: 4. Replicate PCRs were loaded with approximately 300 ng DNA from unsorted PBMC, some 30,000 T cell genomes. Assay: immunoSEQ multiplex PCR; the TCRdb copy retains only in-frame clones and omits some. This sample yields about half a million clones, of which about 85% are seen a single time; more than 9.5% belongs to the top ten. The V gene is TRBV7-9, the J gene TRBJ2-7; 12 bases are shared with TRBD2. Sequenced sample: PBMCs. This TCR came from a woman aged 40 to 49 in good health. Some clones in this sample may be carry-over from other donors' samples. The CDR3 protein is CASSLGLAGVGEQYF. In nucleotides, the CDR3 is TGTGCCAGCAGCTTAGGACTAGCGGGAGTTGGCGAGCAGTACTTC.